This TCR beta chain was profiled in a study of CXCR3-negative and CXCR3-positive naive CD8 T cells. Study-wide results and caveats: No difference in surface CD5 was seen between naive subsets, and TCR strength was inferred from TRB CDR3 properties. The TRB CDR3s that CXCR3-positive naive cells carried were more hydrophobic than those of CXCR3-negative naive cells.

Libraries of TRB cDNA were made by 5' RACE and carried UMIs. TCRdb re-called the 5' RACE reads; one entry per CDR3 protein, DNA not given. The sample table sets out 80,000 to 100,000 distinct CDR3 sequences. Remarks on this clonotype: Its specificity is not known.

The CDR3 extends over 14 amino acids. Looked up from germline, CDR1 is SGHKS and CDR2 is YYEKEE (reference sequence). The genes are TRBV5-5 and TRBJ2-7. Sequencing was carried out using naive CXCR3+ CD8+ T cells from blood. The sample's subset: CD45RO-CCR7+CD27+CD95- naive CD8+ T cells expressing CXCR3 (TNR3+). The sequence was obtained from a human donor in good health. Some clones in this sample may be carry-over from other donors' samples. This CDR3 reads CASSLTLVGYEQYF.